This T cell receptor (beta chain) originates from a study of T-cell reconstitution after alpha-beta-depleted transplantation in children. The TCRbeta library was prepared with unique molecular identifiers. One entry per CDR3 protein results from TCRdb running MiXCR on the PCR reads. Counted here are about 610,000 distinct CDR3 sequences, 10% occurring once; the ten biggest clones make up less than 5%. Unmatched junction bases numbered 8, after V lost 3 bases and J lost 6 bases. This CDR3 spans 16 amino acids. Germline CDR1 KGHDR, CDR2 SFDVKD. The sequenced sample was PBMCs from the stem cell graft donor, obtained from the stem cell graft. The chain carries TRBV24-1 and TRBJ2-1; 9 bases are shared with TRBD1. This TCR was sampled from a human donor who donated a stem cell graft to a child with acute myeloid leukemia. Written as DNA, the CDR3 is TGTGCCACCAGTGATCCCCGGGACAGGGCCCCCAATGAGCAGTTCTTC. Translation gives CATSDPRDRAPNEQFF.